These 23 T cell receptor beta chains originate from one sample sequenced in a study of blood T cell repertoires in COVID-19. Here immunoSEQ multiplex PCR was the method, and the copy in TCRdb shows in-frame clones only, minus some. The sample consists of about 300,000 clones, roughly 87% of them appearing once. Specimen: peripheral blood. All receptors come from a human donor in a cohort sampled during active COVID-19.

The chain recombines TRBV4-2 with TRBJ2-2, with TRBD2 identical over 8 bases. Germline CDR1 and CDR2: LGHNA and YNFKEQ. The J segment lost 1 base and the V segment lost 1 base, leaving 5 bases of the junction unmatched. This CDR3 is 17 amino acids long. The CDR3 is CASSQVPGLGNTGELFF. The CDR3 bases are TGTGCCAGCAGCCAAGTCCCGGGACTAGGGAACACCGGGGAGCTGTTTTTT.

The rearrangement links TRBV21-1 to TRBJ2-7; no check of the table's D call, TRBD1, against the DNA was made. TRBV21-1 is given as a pseudogene. CDR3 length equals 15 residues. CDR3 amino acids: CASSKPGQDHYEQYF. As DNA, the CDR3 is TGTGCCAGCAGCAAGCCGGGACAGGACCACTACGAGCAGTACTTC.

The chain links TRBV7-2 to TRBJ1-1; D is unclear. Germline V gives CDR1 SGHTA, CDR2 FQGNSA. There are 16 residues in the CDR3. Trimming removed 6 bases from V and 4 bases from J, with 21 bases in between. This CDR3 is CASSFKGTGWVTEAFF. CDR3 bases: TGTGCCAGCAGTTTTAAAGGAACGGGATGGGTCACTGAAGCTTTCTTT.

The genes are TRBV3-1 (or the pseudogene TRBV3-2) and TRBJ1-4; 9 nucleotides align to TRBD1. Per the germline V gene, CDR1 is LGHDT and CDR2 is YNNKEL (reference sequence). This CDR3 contains 14 residues. Trimming at V came to 3 bases and at J to 10 bases, leaving 6 bases not matched to a gene. CDR3 loop: CASSQGQGGPKLFF. The CDR3, as DNA: TGTGCCAGCAGCCAGGGACAGGGTGGACCAAAACTGTTTTTT.

This clone was seen only once. The chain employs TRBV30 and TRBJ1-1, with 7 bases fitting TRBD1. With 3 bases clipped from V and 6 bases from J, the junction kept 7 bases outside the gene matches. The CDR3 contains 13 residues. CDR1 is GTSNPN and CDR2 is SVGIG in the germline V gene (reference sequence). The CDR3 DNA sequence: TGTGCCTGGAGACAGGGGTTGATCGCTGAAGCTTTCTTT. This encodes CAWRQGLIAEAFF. The variable domain in full, with the rest retrieved from reference TRBV30 and TRBJ1-1, is SQTIHQWPATLVQPVGSPLSLECTVEGTSNPNLYWYRQAAGRGLQLLFYSVGIGQISSEVPQNLSASRPQDRQFILSSKKLLLSDSGFYLCAWRQGLIAEAFFGQGTRLTVV.

This chain links TRBV11-2 with TRBJ1-1; maybe TRBD1 (5 bases). The CDR3 is 16 residues long. V lost 3 bases and J lost 0, with 14 bases in between. Per germline, CDR1 SGHAT and CDR2 FQNNGV. The CDR3 region has the DNA TGTGCCAGCAGCTTTCGGGGGGACCGGTTGAACACTGAAGCTTTCTTT. It translates to CASSFRGDRLNTEAFF.

This sequence joins TRBV18 and TRBJ1-2, with D tentatively TRBD1 (6 bases). The germline V gene has CDR1 KGHSH and CDR2 LQKENI. This CDR3 region has 14 residues. Trimming shortened V by 6 bases and J by 7 bases, and 18 bases separated the two germline ends. The CDR3 DNA is TGTGCCAGCTCCCCGGAGGCGGGGGCGCGTGGCTACACCTTC. This translates into CASSPEAGARGYTF.

CDR3 DNA: TGTGCCTGGAGTATTGCGAATTTGGGGCAAGCTTTCTTT. Residues: CAWSIANLGQAFF. V gene TRBV30 combines with J gene TRBJ1-1, with D perhaps matching TRBD1 (5 bases). The CDR3 sequence is 13 residues long. Germline values: CDR1 GTSNPN, CDR2 SVGIG (reference sequence). Trimming removed 2 bases at V and 9 bases at J, with 16 bases between.

The chain couples TRBV12-3 or TRBV12-4 to TRBJ1-5, with D uncertain. CDR3 length: 13 residues. Trimming removed 6 bases at V and 0 bases at J, with 6 bases between. The DNA of the CDR3 is TGTGCCAGCAGGAGAAATAGCAATCAGCCCCAGCATTTT. Translating gives CASRRNSNQPQHF.

This rearrangement joins TRBV10-1 to TRBJ2-3, with unresolved D. There are 15 residues in the CDR3. In germline, CDR1 is WNHNN, CDR2 SYGVQD (reference sequence). Between the trimmed V and J ends, which lost 3 bases and 2 bases, there was a span of 12 bases. CDR3 coding DNA: TGCGCCAGCAGTGACCAGTCCACTAACACAGATACGCAGTATTTT. This translates into CASSDQSTNTDTQYF.

The gene calls are TRBV28 and TRBJ1-6; D gene unclear. The CDR3 totals 12 residues. CDR1 and CDR2 (germline): MDHEN, SYDVKM. Trimming stripped 6 bases from V and 13 bases from J, with 13 bases between. The CDR3 sequence: CASRRGIRPLHF. The CDR3 DNA reads as TGTGCCAGCAGGCGGGGAATTCGGCCCCTCCACTTT.

The rearrangement links TRBV15 to TRBJ1-3; D gene uncertain. The CDR3 has 13 residues. The V end lost 0 bases, the J end lost 7 bases, and 7 bases lay between the germline ends. The germline gives CDR1 LNHNV, CDR2 YYDKDF (reference sequence). CDR3 coding DNA: TGTGCCACCAGCAGAGATAACGAGAACACCATATATTTT. Its translation is CATSRDNENTIYF.

Comment on this clone: The sample contains more than one DNA sequence encoding this CDR3. This chain links TRBV12-3 or TRBV12-4 with TRBJ1-5; no definite D call. The CDR3 is 13 residues long. Trimming removed 4 bases from V and 1 base from J, with 5 bases in between. CDR3 bases: TGTGCCAGCAGTTCAGGAAGCAATCAGCCCCAGCATTTT. Translated, it gives CASSSGSNQPQHF.

A few counts support this clone. The V gene is TRBV28, the J gene TRBJ2-1, with 9 bases lining up with TRBD2. J gave up 6 bases and V 3 bases, and 6 bases lay outside the gene matches. Germline V gene data show CDR1 as MDHEN and CDR2 as SYDVKM. This CDR3 is built from 15 residues. The CDR3 is CASSLESGRLNEQFF. The CDR3 DNA reads as TGTGCCAGCAGTTTGGAAAGCGGGAGGCTCAATGAGCAGTTCTTC.

The genes are TRBV5-1 and TRBJ2-3; 8 positions agree with TRBD1. CDR1 is SGHRS and CDR2 is YFSETQ in the germline V gene. The length of the CDR3 is 14 residues. Germline trimming cut 4 bases from V and 5 bases from J; bases unmatched to any gene: 6. CDR3 sequence (DNA): TGCGCCAGCAGCCTAGGACAGGGCCGAGATACGCAGTATTTT. This gives the protein CASSLGQGRDTQYF. Full variable domain (outside the CDR3, taken from reference TRBV5-1 and TRBJ2-3): KAGVTQTPRYLIKTRGQQVTLSCSPISGHRSVSWYQQTPGQGLQFLFEYFSETQRNKGNFPGRFSGRQFSNSRSEMNVSTLELGDSALYLCASSLGQGRDTQYFGPGTRLTVL.

V is TRBV7-9 and J is TRBJ2-7; 8 nucleotides align to TRBD2. The CDR3 is 15 amino acids. With V trimmed by 2 bases and J by 5 bases, 8 bases remained unmatched. CDR1 and CDR2 from the germline V gene are SEHNR and FQNEAQ (reference sequence). As DNA, the CDR3 is TGTGCCAGCAGCTTATATCGGGGGGGAGCCCACGAGCAGTACTTC. Translated: CASSLYRGGAHEQYF. The full variable domain, completed using reference TRBV7-9 and TRBJ2-7, is DTGVSQNPRHKITKRGQNVTFRCDPISEHNRLYWYRQTLGQGPEFLTYFQNEAQLEKSRLLSDRFSAERPKGSFSTLEIQRTEQGDSAMYLCASSLYRGGAHEQYFGPGTRLTVT.

This chain uses TRBV10-1 with TRBJ2-5, with 8 bases fitting TRBD2. Germline V gene lookup returns CDR1 WNHNN and CDR2 SYGVQD (reference sequence). V gave up 4 bases and J gave up 5 bases; unmatched junction bases: 6. CDR3 length: 14 amino acids. DNA for the CDR3: TGCGCCAGCAGTGGGAAGCTAGCGGGCGAGACCCAGTACTTC. Translating gives CASSGKLAGETQYF.

The chain uses TRBV10-3 and TRBJ2-7, with 12 bases lining up with TRBD2. The CDR3 totals 14 residues. In germline, CDR1 is ENHRY, CDR2 SYGVKD. J gave up 5 bases and V 3 bases, and 2 bases lay outside the gene matches. CDR3 amino acids: CAISETSGRNEQYF. The CDR3, as DNA: TGTGCCATCAGTGAAACTAGCGGGAGGAACGAGCAGTACTTC.

The chain uses TRBV5-1 and TRBJ2-5, with 8 positions matching TRBD1. The CDR3 is 18 residues long. Germline CDR1 is SGHRS and CDR2 is YFSETQ. With 0 bases clipped from V and 1 base from J, the junction kept 11 bases outside the gene matches. As DNA, the CDR3 is TGCGCCAGCAGCTTGGTGTCTACAGGGGGTTCTGGCCAAGAGACCCAGTACTTC. This sequence encodes CASSLVSTGGSGQETQYF.

The gene calls are TRBV19 and TRBJ2-1, with D possibly TRBD2 on 6 matching bases. The V gene lost 4 bases and the J gene lost 6 bases, with 16 bases spanning the gap. The germline V gene encodes CDR1 LNHDA and CDR2 SQIVND (reference sequence). The CDR3 totals 15 residues. The CDR3 sequence: CASSTSTSSLNEQFF. DNA for the CDR3: TGTGCCAGTAGTACATCGACTAGTTCTCTCAATGAGCAGTTCTTC.

V and J are TRBV7-2 and TRBJ1-2; tentatively, D is TRBD1 (6 bases). The V gene lost 5 bases and the J gene lost 0 bases, with 13 bases spanning the gap. This CDR3 contains 15 residues. The germline V gene has CDR1 SGHTA and CDR2 FQGNSA. CDR3 bases: TGTGCCAGCAGCCTAGACACAGGGCCTAACTATGGCTACACCTTC. Its protein product is CASSLDTGPNYGYTF.

This clone has a handful of counts. This chain connects TRBV5-1 to TRBJ2-5; 7 bases line up with TRBD1. With 4 bases clipped from V and 0 bases from J, the junction kept 6 bases outside the gene matches. The V gene's germline CDR1 is SGHRS and CDR2 YFSETQ. The CDR3 is made up of 15 amino acids. CDR3 amino acids: CASSVTGIYQETQYF. The CDR3 DNA is TGCGCCAGCAGCGTGACAGGGATTTACCAAGAGACCCAGTACTTC.

The chain links TRBV21-1 to TRBJ2-1; the table names TRBD2, a call not compared with the DNA. TRBV21-1 is assigned pseudogene status. The CDR3 runs 13 residues. The CDR3 DNA reads as TGTGCCAGCAGCAAAGGGCCGACCGGGGAGCAGTTCTTC. Its translation is CASSKGPTGEQFF.